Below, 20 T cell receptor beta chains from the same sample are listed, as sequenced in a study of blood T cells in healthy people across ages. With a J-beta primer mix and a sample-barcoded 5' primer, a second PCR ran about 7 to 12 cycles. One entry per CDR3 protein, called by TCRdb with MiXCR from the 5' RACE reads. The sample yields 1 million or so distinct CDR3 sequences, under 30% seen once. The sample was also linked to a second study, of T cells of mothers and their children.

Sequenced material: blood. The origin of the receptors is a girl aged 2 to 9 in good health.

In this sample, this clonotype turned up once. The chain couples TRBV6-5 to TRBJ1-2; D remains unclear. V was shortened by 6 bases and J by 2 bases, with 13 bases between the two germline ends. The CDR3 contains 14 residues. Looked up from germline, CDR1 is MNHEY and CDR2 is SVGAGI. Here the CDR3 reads CASSQRGSNYGYTF. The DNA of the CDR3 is TGTGCCAGCAGCCAACGGGGATCCAACTATGGCTACACCTTC.

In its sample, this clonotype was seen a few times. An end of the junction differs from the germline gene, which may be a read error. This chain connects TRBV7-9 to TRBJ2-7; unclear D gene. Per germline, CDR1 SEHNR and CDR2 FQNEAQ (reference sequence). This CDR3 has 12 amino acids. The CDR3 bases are TGTGCCAGCAGCTTCACCTACGAGCGTGTCAACTTC. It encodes CASSFTYERVNF.

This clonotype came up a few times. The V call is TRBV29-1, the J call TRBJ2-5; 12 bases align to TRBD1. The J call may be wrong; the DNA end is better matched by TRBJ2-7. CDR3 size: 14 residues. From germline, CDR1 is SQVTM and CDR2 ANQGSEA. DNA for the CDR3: TGCAGCGTTCCGGGACAGGGGGCTTTGGACGAGCAGTACTTC. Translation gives CSVPGQGALDEQYF.

The CDR3 nucleotides are TGCAGTGCCAAGCGGGGGGCAGACTACGAGCAGTACTTC. This translates into CSAKRGADYEQYF. The rearrangement links TRBV20-1 to TRBJ2-7, with 9 bases lining up with TRBD2. The CDR3 sequence is 13 residues long. Trimming removed 6 bases from V and 3 bases from J; junction bases left unmatched: 6. Looked up from germline, CDR1 is DFQATT and CDR2 is SNEGSKA (reference sequence).

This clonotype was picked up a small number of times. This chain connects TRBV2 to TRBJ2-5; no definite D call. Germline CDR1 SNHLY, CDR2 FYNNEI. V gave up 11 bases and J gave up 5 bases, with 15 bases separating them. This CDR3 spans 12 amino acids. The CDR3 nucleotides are TGTGCCTGCCTAGGTTTGGCGGAGACCCAGTACTTC. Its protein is CACLGLAETQYF. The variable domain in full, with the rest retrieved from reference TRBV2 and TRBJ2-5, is EPEVTQTPSHQVTQMGQEVILRCVPISNHLYFYWYRQILGQKVEFLVSFYNNEISEKSEIFDDQFSVERPDGSNFTLKIRSTKLEDSAMYFCACLGLAETQYFGPGTRLLVL.

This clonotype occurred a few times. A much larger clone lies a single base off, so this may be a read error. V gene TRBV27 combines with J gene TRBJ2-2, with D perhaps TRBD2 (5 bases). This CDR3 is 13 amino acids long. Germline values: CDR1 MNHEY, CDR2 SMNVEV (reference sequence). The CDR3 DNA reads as TGTGCCAGCAGTTTGGAGATCACCGGGGAGCTGTCTTTT. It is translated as CASSLEITGELSF.

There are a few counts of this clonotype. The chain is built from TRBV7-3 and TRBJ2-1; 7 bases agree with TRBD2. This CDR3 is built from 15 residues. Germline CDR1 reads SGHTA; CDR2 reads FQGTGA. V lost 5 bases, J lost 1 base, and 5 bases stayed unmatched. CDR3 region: CASSTSGTSYNEQFF. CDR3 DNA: TGTGCCAGCAGCACGAGCGGGACGTCCTACAATGAGCAGTTCTTC.

CDR3 sequence (DNA): TGTGCCAGCAGTTTATACGGCGGGGGTCGGAATCAGCCCCAGCATTTT. It encodes CASSLYGGGRNQPQHF. The chain combines TRBV27 with TRBJ1-5; perhaps TRBD1 as D (5 bases). Germline V lookup: CDR1 MNHEY, CDR2 SMNVEV (reference sequence). There are 16 residues in the CDR3. The V gene lost 1 base and the J gene lost 4 bases, with 14 bases spanning the gap.

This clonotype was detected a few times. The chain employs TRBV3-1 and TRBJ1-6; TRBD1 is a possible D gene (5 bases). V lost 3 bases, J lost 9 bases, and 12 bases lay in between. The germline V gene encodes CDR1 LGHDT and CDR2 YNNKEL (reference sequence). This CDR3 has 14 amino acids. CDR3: CASSHGVGGSPLHF. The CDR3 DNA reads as TGTGCCAGCAGCCACGGGGTCGGGGGTTCACCCCTCCACTTT.

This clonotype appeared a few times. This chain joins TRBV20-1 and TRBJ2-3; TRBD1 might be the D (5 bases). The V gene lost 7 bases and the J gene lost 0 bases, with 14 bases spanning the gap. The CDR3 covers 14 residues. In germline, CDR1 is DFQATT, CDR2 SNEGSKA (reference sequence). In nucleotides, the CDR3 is TGCAGTGTTCAGGGTCTTCTTAGCACAGATACGCAGTATTTT. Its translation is CSVQGLLSTDTQYF.

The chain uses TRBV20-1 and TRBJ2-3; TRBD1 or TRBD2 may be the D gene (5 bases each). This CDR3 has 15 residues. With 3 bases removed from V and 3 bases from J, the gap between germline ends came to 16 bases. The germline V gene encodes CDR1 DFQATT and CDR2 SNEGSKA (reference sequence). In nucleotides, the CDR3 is TGCAGTGCTAGTCGGGGCGGGTATGGGACAGATACGCAGTATTTT. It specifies CSASRGGYGTDTQYF.

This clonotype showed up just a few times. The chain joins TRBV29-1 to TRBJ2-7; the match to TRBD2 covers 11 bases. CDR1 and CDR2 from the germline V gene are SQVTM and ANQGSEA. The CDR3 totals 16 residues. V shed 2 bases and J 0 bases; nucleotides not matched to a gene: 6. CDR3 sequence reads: CSVELPLAGDSYEQYF. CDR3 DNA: TGCAGCGTTGAACTCCCACTAGCGGGGGACTCCTACGAGCAGTACTTC.

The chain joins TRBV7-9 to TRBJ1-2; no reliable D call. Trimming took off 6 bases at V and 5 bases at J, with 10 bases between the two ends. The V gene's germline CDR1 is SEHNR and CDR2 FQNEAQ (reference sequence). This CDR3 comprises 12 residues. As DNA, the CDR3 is TGTGCCAGCAGTCCAGCGGGATATGGCTACACCTTC. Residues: CASSPAGYGYTF.

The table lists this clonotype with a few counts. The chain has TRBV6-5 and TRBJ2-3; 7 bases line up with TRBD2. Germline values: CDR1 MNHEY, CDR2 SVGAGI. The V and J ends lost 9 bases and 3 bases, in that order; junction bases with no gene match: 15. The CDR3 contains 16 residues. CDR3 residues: CASKGSGVARTDTQYF. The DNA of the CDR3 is TGTGCCAGTAAAGGGAGCGGGGTGGCTCGGACAGATACGCAGTATTTT.

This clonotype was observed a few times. The CDR3 sequence is CASSFLNSGHEKLFF. CDR3 bases: TGTGCCAGCAGTTTTTTAAATTCGGGGCATGAAAAACTGTTTTTT. J is TRBJ1-4 and V is TRBV28; tentative D call: TRBD1 (5 bases). The V gene's germline CDR1 is MDHEN and CDR2 SYDVKM. This CDR3 is 15 amino acids long. The germline V and J ends were trimmed by 3 bases and 6 bases, with 14 bases remaining between them.

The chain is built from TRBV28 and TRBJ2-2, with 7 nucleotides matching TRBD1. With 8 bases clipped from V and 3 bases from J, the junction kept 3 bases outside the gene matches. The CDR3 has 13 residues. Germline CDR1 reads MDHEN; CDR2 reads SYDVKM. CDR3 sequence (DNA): TGTGCCAGCCAAACAGGGGACACCGGGGAGCTGTTTTTT. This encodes CASQTGDTGELFF.

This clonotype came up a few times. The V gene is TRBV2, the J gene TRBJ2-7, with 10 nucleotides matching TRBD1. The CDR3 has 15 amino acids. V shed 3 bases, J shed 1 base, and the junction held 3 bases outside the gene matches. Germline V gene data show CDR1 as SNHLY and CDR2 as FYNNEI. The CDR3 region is CASSDQDRGSYEQYF. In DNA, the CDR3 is TGTGCCAGCAGTGATCAGGACAGGGGGTCCTACGAGCAGTACTTC.

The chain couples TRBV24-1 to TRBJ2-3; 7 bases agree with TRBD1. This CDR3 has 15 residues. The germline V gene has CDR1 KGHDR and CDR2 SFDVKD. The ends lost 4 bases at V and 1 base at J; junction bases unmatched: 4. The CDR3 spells CATSDPTGGTDTQYF. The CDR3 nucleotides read TGTGCCACCAGTGACCCTACAGGGGGCACAGATACGCAGTATTTT.

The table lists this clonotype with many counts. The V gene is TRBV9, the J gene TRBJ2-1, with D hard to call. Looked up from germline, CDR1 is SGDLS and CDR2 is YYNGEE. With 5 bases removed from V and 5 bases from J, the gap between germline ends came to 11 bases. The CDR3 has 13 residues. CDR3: CASRNLRNNEQFF. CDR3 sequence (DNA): TGTGCCAGCAGAAACCTTCGGAACAATGAGCAGTTCTTC.

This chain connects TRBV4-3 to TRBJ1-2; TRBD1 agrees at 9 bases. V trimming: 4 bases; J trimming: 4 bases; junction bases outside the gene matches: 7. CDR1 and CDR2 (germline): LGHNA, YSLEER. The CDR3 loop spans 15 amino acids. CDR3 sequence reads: CASSPGQGRLYGYTF. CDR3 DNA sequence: TGCGCCAGCAGCCCCGGACAGGGGAGACTCTATGGCTACACCTTC.